This paragraph reports one T cell receptor (beta chain). The target antigen is unknown. The sample comes from a study of CD8+ T cells in alopecia areata. Overall study context: Treated patients received severity scores based on the percentage of scalp area affected. Overall study findings and caveats: Only a single nonresponder existed, so baseline CD8+ expansion links stay unclear.

Per germline, CDR1 GTSNPN and CDR2 SVGIG (reference sequence). This CDR3 has 14 residues. V was shortened by 4 bases and J by 0 bases, with 10 bases between the two germline ends. Treatment indicated: oral pan-JAK inhibitor, 5-10 mg twice daily. After isolation, RNA underwent reverse transcription to generate cDNA as the sequencing template. The protocol was immunoSEQ multiplex PCR, while the TCRdb copy is restricted to in-frame clones and leaves out a portion. This sample has fewer than 150,000 clones, with 50% to 75% found just once. This chain uses TRBV30 with TRBJ1-3; possible D gene TRBD1, 5 bases. The sequencing used CD8+ T cells sorted from blood, collected at week 4, from a patient treated with tofacitinib. The sequence was collected from a human donor with alopecia areata. CDR3 residues: CAWIGTNSGNTIYF. The CDR3, as DNA: TGTGCCTGGATCGGGACCAACTCTGGAAACACCATATATTTT.